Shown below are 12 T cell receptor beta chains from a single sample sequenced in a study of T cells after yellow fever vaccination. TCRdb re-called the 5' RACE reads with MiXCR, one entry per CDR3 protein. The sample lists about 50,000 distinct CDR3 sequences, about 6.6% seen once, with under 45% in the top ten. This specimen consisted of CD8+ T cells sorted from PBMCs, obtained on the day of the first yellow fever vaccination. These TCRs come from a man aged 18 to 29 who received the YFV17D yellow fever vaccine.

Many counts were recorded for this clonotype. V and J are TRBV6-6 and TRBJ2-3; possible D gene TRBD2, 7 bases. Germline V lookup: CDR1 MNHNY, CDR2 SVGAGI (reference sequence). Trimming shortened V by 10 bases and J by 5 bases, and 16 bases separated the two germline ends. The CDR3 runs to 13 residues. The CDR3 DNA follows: TGTGCCACCAAGGGGGGGCCTGGAGATACGCAGTATTTT. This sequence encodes CATKGGPGDTQYF.

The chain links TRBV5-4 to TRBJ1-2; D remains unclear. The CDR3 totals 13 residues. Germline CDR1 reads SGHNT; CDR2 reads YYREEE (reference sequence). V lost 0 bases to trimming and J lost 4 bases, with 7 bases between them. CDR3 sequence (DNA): TGTGCCAGCAGCTTGGAAGGGTTCTATGGCTACACCTTC. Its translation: CASSLEGFYGYTF.

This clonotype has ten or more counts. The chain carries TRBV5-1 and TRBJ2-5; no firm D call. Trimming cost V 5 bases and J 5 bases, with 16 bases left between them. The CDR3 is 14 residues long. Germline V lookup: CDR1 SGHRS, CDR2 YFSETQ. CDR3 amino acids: CASSGANPRETQYF. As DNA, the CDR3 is TGCGCCAGCAGTGGTGCCAACCCAAGGGAGACCCAGTACTTC.

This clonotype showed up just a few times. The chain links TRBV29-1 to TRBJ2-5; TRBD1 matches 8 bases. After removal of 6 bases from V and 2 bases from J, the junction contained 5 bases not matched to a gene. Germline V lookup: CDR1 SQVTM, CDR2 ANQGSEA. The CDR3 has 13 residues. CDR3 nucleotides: TGCAGCGTGGCTACAGGGGGACAAGAGACCCAGTACTTC. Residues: CSVATGGQETQYF.

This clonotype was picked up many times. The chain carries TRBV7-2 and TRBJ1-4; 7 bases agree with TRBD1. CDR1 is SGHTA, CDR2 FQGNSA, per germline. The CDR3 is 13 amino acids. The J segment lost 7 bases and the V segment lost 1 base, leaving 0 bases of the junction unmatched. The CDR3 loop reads CASSLGQGEKLFF. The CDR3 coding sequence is TGTGCCAGCAGCTTAGGACAGGGTGAAAAACTGTTTTTT.

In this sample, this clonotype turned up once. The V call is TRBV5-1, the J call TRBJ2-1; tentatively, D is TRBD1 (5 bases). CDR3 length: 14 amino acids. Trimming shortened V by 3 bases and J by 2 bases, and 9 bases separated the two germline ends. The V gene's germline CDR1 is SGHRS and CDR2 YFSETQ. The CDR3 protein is CASSWRTTYNEQFF. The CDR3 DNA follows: TGCGCCAGCAGCTGGCGGACAACCTACAATGAGCAGTTCTTC.

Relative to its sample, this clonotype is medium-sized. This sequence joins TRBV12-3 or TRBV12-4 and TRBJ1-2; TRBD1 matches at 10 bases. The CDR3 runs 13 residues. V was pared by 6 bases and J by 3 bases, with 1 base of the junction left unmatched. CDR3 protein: CASRTGGDYGYTF. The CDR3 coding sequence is TGTGCCAGCAGGACAGGGGGCGACTATGGCTACACCTTC.

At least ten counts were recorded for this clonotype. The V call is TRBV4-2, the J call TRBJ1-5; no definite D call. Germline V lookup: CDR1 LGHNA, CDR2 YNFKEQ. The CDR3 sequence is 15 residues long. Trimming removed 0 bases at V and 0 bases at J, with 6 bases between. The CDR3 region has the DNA TGTGCCAGCAGCCAAGAAGAATATAGCAATCAGCCCCAGCATTTT. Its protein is CASSQEEYSNQPQHF.

CDR3 bases: TGTGCCACCAGTGCTACAGGCCGCCACCTGGGTAGTGAGCAGTTCTTC. Protein product: CATSATGRHLGSEQFF. V is TRBV24-1 and J is TRBJ2-1; D is perhaps TRBD1 (5 bases). CDR3 size: 16 residues. With 5 bases removed from V and 9 bases from J, the gap between germline ends came to 22 bases. Germline V lookup: CDR1 KGHDR, CDR2 SFDVKD.

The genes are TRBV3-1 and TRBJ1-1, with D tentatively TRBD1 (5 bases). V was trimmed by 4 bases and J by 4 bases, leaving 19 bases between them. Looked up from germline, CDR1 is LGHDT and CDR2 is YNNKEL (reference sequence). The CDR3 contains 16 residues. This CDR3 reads CASSRGDGSYGTEAFF. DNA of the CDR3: TGTGCCAGCAGCCGAGGGGACGGAAGCTATGGCACTGAAGCTTTCTTT.

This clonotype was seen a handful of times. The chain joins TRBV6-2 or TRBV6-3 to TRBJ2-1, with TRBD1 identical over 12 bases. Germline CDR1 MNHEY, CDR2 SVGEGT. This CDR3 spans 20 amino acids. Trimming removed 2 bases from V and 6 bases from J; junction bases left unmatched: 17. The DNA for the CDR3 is TGTGCCAGCAGTTACCGCACCCTCCGGGACAGGGGGCCAGAAAGCAATGAGCAGTTCTTC. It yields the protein CASSYRTLRDRGPESNEQFF.

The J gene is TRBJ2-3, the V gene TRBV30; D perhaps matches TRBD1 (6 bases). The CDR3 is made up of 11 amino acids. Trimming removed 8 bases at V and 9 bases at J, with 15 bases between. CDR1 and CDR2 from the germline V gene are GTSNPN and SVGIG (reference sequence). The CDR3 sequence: CAGDTRRTQYF. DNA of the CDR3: TGTGCCGGGGACACCCGGCGGACGCAGTATTTT.